This T cell receptor (beta chain) was observed in a study of blood T cells in healthy people across ages. Sample-barcoded 5' priming and a J-beta primer mix drove a second PCR of roughly 6 to 12 cycles. In TCRdb, the 5' RACE reads were re-called with MiXCR into one record per CDR3 protein. The profile shows over 1,500,000 distinct CDR3 sequences, roughly 50% of them singletons. Russia was home to the donors, healthy Caucasian individuals aged about 6 to 90. Germline CDR1 is KGHSY and CDR2 is FQNENV. The CDR3 length is 14 residues. V dropped 2 bases and J dropped 4 bases, with 12 bases sitting between them.

Input material: blood. The chain uses TRBV16 and TRBJ2-7, with a tentative D call TRBD1 (5 bases). The clonotype originates from a middle-aged woman in good health. The CDR3 DNA is TGTGCCAGCAGCCAACTAGACAGTCTATACGAGCAGTACTTC. Encoded protein: CASSQLDSLYEQYF.